This TCR beta chain was recorded in a study of blood T cell repertoires in COVID-19. Data came from immunoSEQ multiplex PCR; TCRdb stores just in-frame clones and leaves some out. The sample holds some 63,000 clones; 79% are singletons and the top ten take 32%. This clone occurred many times. V was cut by 4 bases and J by 0 bases, with 13 bases left in between. Germline V gives CDR1 GTSNPN, CDR2 SVGIG (reference sequence). This CDR3 is 14 amino acids long. The J gene is TRBJ2-7, the V gene TRBV30; tentatively, D is TRBD2 (8 bases). The sequence derives from a human donor in a cohort sampled during active COVID-19. Sequencing was carried out using peripheral blood. For the CDR3, the DNA is TGTGCCTGGAATAGCGGGACAGCCTCCTACGAGCAGTACTTC. It yields the protein CAWNSGTASYEQYF.